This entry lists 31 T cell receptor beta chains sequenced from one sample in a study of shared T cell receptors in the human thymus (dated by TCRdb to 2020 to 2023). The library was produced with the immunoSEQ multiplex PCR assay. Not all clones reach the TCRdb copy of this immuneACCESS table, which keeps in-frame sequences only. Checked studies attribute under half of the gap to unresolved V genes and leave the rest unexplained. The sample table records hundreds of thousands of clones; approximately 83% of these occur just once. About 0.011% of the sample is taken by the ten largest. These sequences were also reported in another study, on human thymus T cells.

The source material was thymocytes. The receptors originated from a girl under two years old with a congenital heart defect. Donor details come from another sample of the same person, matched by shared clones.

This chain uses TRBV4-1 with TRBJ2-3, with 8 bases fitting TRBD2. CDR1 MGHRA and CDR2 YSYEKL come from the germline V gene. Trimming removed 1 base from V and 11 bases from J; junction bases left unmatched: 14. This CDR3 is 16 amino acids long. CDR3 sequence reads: CASSQGWRGAQIRQYF. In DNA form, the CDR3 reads TGCGCCAGCAGCCAAGGCTGGCGGGGGGCCCAAATAAGGCAGTATTTT.

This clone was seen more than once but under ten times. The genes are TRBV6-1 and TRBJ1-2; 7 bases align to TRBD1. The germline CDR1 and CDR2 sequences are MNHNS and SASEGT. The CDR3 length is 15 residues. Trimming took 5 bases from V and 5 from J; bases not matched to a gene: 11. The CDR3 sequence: CASSQPQGGGYGYTF. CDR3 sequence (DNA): TGTGCCAGCAGTCAGCCCCAGGGGGGAGGATATGGCTACACCTTC.

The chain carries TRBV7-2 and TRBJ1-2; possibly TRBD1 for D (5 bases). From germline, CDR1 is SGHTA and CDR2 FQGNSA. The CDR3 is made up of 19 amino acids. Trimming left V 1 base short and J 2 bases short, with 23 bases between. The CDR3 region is CASSLGRRIQGLHNYGYTF. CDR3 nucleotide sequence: TGTGCCAGCAGCTTAGGAAGACGGATCCAGGGACTACACAACTATGGCTACACCTTC.

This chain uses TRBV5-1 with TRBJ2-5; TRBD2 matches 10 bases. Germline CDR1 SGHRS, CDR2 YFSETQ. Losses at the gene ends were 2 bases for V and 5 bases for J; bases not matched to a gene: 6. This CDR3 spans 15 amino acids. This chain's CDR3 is CASSFTSGDGETQYF. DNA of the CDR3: TGCGCCAGCAGCTTCACTAGCGGGGATGGGGAGACCCAGTACTTC. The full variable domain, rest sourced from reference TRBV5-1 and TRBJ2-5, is KAGVTQTPRYLIKTRGQQVTLSCSPISGHRSVSWYQQTPGQGLQFLFEYFSETQRNKGNFPGRFSGRQFSNSRSEMNVSTLELGDSALYLCASSFTSGDGETQYFGPGTRLLVL.

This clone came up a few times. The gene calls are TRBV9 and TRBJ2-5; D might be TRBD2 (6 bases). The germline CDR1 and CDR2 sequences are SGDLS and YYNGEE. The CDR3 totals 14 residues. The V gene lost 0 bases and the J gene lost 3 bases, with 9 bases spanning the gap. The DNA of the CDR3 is TGTGCCAGCAGCGTAGGGACTAACGAAGAGACCCAGTACTTC. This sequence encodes CASSVGTNEETQYF.

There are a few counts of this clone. The CDR3 loop is CASSYSVRTVNTEAFF. CDR3 nucleotides: TGTGCCAGCAGTTACTCGGTTAGGACAGTGAACACTGAAGCTTTCTTT. The chain recombines TRBV6-5 with TRBJ1-1, with TRBD1 as a possible D gene (6 bases). The CDR3 runs to 16 residues. V lost 0 bases and J 0 bases, leaving 11 bases between the germline ends. Germline CDR1 MNHEY, CDR2 SVGAGI.

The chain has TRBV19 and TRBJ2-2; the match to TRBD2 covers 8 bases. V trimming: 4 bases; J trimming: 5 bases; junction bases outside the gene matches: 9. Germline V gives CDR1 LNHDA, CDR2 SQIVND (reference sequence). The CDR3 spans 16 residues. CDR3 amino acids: CASSNRGGMSTGELFF. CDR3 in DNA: TGTGCCAGTAGTAATCGGGGGGGAATGAGTACCGGGGAGCTGTTTTTT.

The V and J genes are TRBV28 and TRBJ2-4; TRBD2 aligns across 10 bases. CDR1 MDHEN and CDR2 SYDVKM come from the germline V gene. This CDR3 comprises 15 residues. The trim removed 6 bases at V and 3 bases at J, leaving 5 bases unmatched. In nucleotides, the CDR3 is TGTGCCAGCAGACATAGCGGGGGGCACAAAAACATTCAGTACTTC. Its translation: CASRHSGGHKNIQYF.

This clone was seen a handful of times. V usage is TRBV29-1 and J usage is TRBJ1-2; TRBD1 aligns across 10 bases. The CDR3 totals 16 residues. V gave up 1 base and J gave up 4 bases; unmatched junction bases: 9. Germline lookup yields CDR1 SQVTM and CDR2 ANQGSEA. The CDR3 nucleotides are TGCAGCGTTGAAGCCCCCCGGGACAGGGGCGGCTATGGCTACACCTTC. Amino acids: CSVEAPRDRGGYGYTF.

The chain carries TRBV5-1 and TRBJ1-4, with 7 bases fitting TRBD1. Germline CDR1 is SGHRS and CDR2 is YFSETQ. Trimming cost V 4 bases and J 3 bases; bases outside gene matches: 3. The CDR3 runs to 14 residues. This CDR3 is CASSPGGPNEKLFF. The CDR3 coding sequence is TGCGCCAGCAGCCCAGGGGGGCCTAATGAAAAACTGTTTTTT.

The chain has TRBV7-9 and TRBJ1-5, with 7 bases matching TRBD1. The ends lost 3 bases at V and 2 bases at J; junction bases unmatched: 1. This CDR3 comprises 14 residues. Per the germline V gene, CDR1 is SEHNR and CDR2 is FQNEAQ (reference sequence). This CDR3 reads CASSLTGRNQPQHF. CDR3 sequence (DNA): TGTGCCAGCAGCTTGACAGGGCGCAATCAGCCCCAGCATTTT.

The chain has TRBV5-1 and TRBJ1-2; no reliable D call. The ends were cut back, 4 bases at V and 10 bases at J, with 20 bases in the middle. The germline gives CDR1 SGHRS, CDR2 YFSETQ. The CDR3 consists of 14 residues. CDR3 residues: CASSPPPPAEDYTF. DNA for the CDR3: TGCGCCAGCAGCCCGCCGCCTCCCGCGGAGGACTACACCTTC.

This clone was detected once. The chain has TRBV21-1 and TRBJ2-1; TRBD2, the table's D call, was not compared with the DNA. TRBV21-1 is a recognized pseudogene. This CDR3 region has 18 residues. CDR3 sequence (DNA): TGTGCCAGCAGCACCCACACTAGCGGGGGGGACCCCTACAATGAGCAGTTCTTC. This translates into CASSTHTSGGDPYNEQFF.

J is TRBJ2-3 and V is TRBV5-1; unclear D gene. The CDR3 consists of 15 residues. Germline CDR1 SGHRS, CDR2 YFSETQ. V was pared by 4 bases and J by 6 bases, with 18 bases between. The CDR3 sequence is CASSPFPPELDTQYF. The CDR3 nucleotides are TGCGCCAGCAGCCCCTTTCCCCCCGAGCTCGATACGCAGTATTTT.

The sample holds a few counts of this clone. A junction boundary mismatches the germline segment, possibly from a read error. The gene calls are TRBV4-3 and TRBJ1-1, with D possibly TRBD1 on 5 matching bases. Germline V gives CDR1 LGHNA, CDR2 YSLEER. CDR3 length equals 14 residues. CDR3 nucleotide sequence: TGCGCCAGCAGCCCCACCTCAGGGAACTCTGAAGCTTTCTTT. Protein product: CASSPTSGNSEAFF.

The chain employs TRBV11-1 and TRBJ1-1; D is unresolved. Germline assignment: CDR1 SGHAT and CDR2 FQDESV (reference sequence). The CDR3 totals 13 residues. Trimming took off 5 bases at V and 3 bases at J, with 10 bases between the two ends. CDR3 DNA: TGTGCCAGCAGCCACAGCCCGTACACTGAAGCTTTCTTT. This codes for CASSHSPYTEAFF.

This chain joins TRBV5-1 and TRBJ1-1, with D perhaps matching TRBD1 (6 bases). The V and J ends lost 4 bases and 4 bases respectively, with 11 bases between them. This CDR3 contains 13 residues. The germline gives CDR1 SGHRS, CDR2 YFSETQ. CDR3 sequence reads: CASSPGVPTEAFF. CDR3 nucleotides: TGCGCCAGCAGCCCAGGGGTTCCCACTGAAGCTTTCTTT.

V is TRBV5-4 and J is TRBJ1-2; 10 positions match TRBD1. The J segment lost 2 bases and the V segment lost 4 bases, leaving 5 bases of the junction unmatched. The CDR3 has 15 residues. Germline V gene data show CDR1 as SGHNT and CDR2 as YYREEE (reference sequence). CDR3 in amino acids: CASSDRQGANYGYTF. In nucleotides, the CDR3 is TGTGCCAGCAGCGACAGACAGGGGGCAAACTATGGCTACACCTTC. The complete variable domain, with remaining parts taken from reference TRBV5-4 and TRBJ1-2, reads ETGVTQSPTHLIKTRGQQVTLRCSSQSGHNTVSWYQQALGQGPQFIFQYYREEENGRGNFPPRFSGLQFPNYSSELNVNALELDDSALYLCASSDRQGANYGYTFGSGTRLTVV.

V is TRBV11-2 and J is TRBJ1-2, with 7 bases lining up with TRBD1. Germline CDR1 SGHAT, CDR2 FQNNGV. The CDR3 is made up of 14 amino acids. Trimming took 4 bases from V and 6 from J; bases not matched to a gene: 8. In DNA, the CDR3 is TGTGCCAGCAGCTCGAACAGGGGTCCAAATGGCTACACCTTC. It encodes CASSSNRGPNGYTF.

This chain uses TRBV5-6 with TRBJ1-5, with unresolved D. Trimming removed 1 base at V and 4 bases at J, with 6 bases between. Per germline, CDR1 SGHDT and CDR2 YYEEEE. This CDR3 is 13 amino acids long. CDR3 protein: CASSLRGNQPQHF. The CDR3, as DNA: TGTGCCAGCAGCTTGCGAGGGAATCAGCCCCAGCATTTT.

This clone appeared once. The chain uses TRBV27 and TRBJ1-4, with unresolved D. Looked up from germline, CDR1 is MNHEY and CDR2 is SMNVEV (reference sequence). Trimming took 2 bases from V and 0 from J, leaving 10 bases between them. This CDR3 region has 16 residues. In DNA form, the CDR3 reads TGTGCCAGCAGTTTAGTACAGCCTGCAACTAATGAAAAACTGTTTTTT. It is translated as CASSLVQPATNEKLFF.

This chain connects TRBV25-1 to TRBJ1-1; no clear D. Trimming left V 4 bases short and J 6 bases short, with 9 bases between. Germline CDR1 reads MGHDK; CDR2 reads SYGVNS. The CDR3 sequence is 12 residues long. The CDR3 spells CASSGRCAEAFF. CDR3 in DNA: TGTGCCAGCAGTGGCAGGTGCGCTGAAGCTTTCTTT.

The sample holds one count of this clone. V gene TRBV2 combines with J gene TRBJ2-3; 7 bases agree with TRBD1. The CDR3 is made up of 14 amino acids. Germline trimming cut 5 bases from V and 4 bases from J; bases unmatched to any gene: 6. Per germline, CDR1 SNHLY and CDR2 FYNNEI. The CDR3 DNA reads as TGTGCCAGCAGTTACAGGGGTGGTGCAGATACGCAGTATTTT. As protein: CASSYRGGADTQYF.

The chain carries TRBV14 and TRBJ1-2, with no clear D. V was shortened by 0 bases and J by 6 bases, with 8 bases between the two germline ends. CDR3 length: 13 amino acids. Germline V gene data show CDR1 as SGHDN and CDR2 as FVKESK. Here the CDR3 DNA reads TGTGCCAGCAGCCAAGAACCGCAGGATGGCTACACCTTC. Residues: CASSQEPQDGYTF.

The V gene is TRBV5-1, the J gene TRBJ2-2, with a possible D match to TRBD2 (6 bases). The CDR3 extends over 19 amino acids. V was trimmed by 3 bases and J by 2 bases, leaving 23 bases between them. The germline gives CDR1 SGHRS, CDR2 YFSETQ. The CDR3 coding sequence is TGCGCCAGCAGCTGGACCGGGACTTTTACCTCGATTAACACCGGGGAGCTGTTTTTT. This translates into CASSWTGTFTSINTGELFF.

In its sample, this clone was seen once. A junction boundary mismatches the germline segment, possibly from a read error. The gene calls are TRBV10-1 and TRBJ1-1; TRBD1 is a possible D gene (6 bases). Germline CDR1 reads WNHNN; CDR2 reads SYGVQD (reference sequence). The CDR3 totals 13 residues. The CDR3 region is CTSSGQQGTEAFF. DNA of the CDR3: TGCACCAGCAGTGGCCAACAGGGCACTGAAGCTTTCTTT.

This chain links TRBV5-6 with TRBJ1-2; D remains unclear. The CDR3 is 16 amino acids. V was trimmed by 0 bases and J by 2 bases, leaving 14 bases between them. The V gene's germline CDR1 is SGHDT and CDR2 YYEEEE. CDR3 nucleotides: TGTGCCAGCAGCTTGGCCCTCGAGGGCCCCAACTATGGCTACACCTTC. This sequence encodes CASSLALEGPNYGYTF.

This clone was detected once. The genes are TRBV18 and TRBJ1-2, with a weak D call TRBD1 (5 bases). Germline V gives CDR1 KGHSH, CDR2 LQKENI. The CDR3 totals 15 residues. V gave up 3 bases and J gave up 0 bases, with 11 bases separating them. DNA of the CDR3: TGTGCCAGCTCACCCGCTAAGGGGCCTAACTATGGCTACACCTTC. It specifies CASSPAKGPNYGYTF.

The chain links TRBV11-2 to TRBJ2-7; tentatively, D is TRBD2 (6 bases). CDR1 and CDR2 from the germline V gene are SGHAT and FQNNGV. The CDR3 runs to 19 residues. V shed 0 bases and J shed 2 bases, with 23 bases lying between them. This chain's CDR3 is CASSLEGEVSARPPYEQYF. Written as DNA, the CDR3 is TGTGCCAGCAGCTTAGAGGGGGAGGTTAGCGCCAGACCTCCCTACGAGCAGTACTTC.

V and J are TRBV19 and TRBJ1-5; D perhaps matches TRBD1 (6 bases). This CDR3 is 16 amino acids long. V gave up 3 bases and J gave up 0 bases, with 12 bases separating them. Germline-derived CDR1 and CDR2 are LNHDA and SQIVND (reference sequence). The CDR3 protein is CASSIRQDPSNQPQHF. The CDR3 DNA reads TGTGCCAGTAGTATCCGACAGGACCCTAGCAATCAGCCCCAGCATTTT.

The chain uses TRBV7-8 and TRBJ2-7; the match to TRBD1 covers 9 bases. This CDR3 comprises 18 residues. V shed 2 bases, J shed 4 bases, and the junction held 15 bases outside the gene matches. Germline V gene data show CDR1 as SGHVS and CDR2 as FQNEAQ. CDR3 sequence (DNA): TGTGCCAGCAGCTTAACCAAAAACCGGGGACAGGGTTCGTACGAGCAGTACTTC. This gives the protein CASSLTKNRGQGSYEQYF.